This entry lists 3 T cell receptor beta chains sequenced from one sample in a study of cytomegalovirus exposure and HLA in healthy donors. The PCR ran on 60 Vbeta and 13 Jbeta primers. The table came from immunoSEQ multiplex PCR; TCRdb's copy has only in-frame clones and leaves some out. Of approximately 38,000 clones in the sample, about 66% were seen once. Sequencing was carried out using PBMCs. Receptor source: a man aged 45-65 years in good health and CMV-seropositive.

The CDR3 bases are TGTGCCAGCAGCCCCAGGGGGAGCAAGCAGTACTTC. The encoded protein is CASSPRGSKQYF. This sequence joins TRBV5-6 and TRBJ2-7; 7 nucleotides agree with TRBD1. This CDR3 has 12 amino acids. V shed 4 bases, J shed 8 bases, and the junction held 6 bases outside the gene matches. Germline V gene data show CDR1 as SGHDT and CDR2 as YYEEEE.

The CDR3 spells CASSLGQVLQETQYF. The CDR3 coding sequence is TGCGCCAGCAGCTTGGGACAGGTCCTCCAAGAGACCCAGTACTTC. The V gene is TRBV5-1, the J gene TRBJ2-5, with D possibly matching TRBD1 (6 bases). Germline V gives CDR1 SGHRS, CDR2 YFSETQ. The length of the CDR3 is 15 residues. V gave up 0 bases and J gave up 1 base, with 10 bases separating them. The whole variable domain, filled in from reference TRBV5-1 and TRBJ2-5, reads KAGVTQTPRYLIKTRGQQVTLSCSPISGHRSVSWYQQTPGQGLQFLFEYFSETQRNKGNFPGRFSGRQFSNSRSEMNVSTLELGDSALYLCASSLGQVLQETQYFGPGTRLLVL.

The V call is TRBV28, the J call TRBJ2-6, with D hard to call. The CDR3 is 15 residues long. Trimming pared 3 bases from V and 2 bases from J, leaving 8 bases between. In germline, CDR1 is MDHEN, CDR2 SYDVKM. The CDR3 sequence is CASSLSQAGANVLTF. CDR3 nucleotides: TGTGCCAGCAGTTTGTCCCAGGCTGGGGCCAACGTCCTGACTTTC.